Given below is one T cell receptor (beta chain) in context. The data belong to a study of blood T cell repertoires in COVID-19. Sequencing used immunoSEQ multiplex PCR; TCRdb keeps in-frame clones, though not all of them. The sample yields under 200,000 clones, 70% to 90% seen once. Per germline, CDR1 SEHNR and CDR2 FQNEAQ (reference sequence). The J segment lost 3 bases and the V segment lost 4 bases, leaving 7 bases of the junction unmatched. CDR3 length equals 16 residues. This TCR came from a man aged 55 to 70 with active or convalescent COVID-19. Specimen: peripheral blood. The chain employs TRBV7-9 and TRBJ1-1; 11 bases fit TRBD1. CDR3 region: CASSSGQGAWDTEAFF. The CDR3 DNA sequence: TGTGCCAGCAGCTCAGGACAGGGGGCCTGGGACACTGAAGCTTTCTTT.